These 32 T cell receptor beta chains originate from one sample sequenced in a study of T cells expressing NK-cell markers. Following a re-call of the 5' RACE reads, TCRdb has one entry per CDR3 protein and lacks DNA. The table counts about half a million distinct CDR3 sequences; about 1.5% lies in the top ten. Source material: blood T cells: a sorted CD56 or NKG2C T cell subset, CD4+ or CD8+ T cells, or bulk PBMC T cells (not recorded which). These receptors were obtained from a woman aged 45-65 years in good health.

The chain employs TRBV20-1 and TRBJ2-1; there is no DNA to check the TCRdb D call of TRBD1. Germline lookup yields CDR1 DFQATT and CDR2 SNEGSKA (reference sequence). The CDR3 runs to 15 residues. This CDR3 is CSARIPGTHAPEQFF.

The chain employs TRBV7-8 and TRBJ1-5. The CDR3 covers 13 residues. The germline V gene encodes CDR1 SGHVS and CDR2 FQNEAQ. CDR3 protein: CASRRSIDQPQHF.

This chain joins TRBV21-1 and TRBJ1-5; as DNA is missing, the TRBD1 call by TCRdb cannot be tested. TRBV21-1 is an annotated pseudogene. There are 13 residues in the CDR3. Here the CDR3 reads CASSKVGGQPQHF.

This sequence joins TRBV12-3 or TRBV12-4 and TRBJ2-1. CDR3 length: 14 amino acids. The chain's CDR3 is CASSVNTRPNEQFF.

CDR3 residues: CASSQGGTSLVPQYF. V is TRBV4-1 and J is TRBJ2-5; TCRdb lists TRBD2, though no DNA is available to test this call. The CDR3 spans 15 residues. CDR1 and CDR2 from the germline V gene are MGHRA and YSYEKL.

The V and J genes are TRBV7-2 and TRBJ1-1. This CDR3 comprises 13 residues. Germline V gene sequence: CDR1 SGHTA, CDR2 FQGNSA. CDR3 loop: CASSPSIGTEAFF.

The genes are TRBV5-1 and TRBJ2-3; TCRdb designates TRBD1, a call that cannot be tested without DNA. The CDR3 runs 13 residues. The germline V gene has CDR1 SGHRS and CDR2 YFSETQ. This CDR3 is CASTWQPGDTQYF. Full variable domain (outside the CDR3, taken from reference TRBV5-1 and TRBJ2-3): KAGVTQTPRYLIKTRGQQVTLSCSPISGHRSVSWYQQTPGQGLQFLFEYFSETQRNKGNFPGRFSGRQFSNSRSEMNVSTLELGDSALYLCASTWQPGDTQYFGPGTRLTVL.

The genes are TRBV7-2 and TRBJ2-1; the D call of TRBD2 rests on TCRdb alone, since no DNA is present to check it. CDR1 is SGHTA and CDR2 is FQGNSA in the germline V gene. The CDR3 sequence is 15 residues long. The CDR3 sequence: CASSPTRLDTNEQFF.

This rearrangement joins TRBV12-3 or TRBV12-4 to TRBJ1-2; the D gene TCRdb calls, TRBD1, cannot be checked with no DNA. CDR3 length: 13 amino acids. CDR3 sequence reads: CASTTTTGAGYTF.

The rearrangement links TRBV6-6 to TRBJ2-3; checking the TCRdb D call of TRBD2 is not possible without DNA. Per the germline V gene, CDR1 is MNHNY and CDR2 is SVGAGI (reference sequence). This CDR3 contains 17 residues. Here the CDR3 reads CASRPGLAGEGTDTQYF.

V is TRBV29-1 and J is TRBJ2-5; TCRdb gives TRBD2 as the D gene, but with no DNA this cannot be confirmed. The CDR3 sequence is 12 residues long. Looked up from germline, CDR1 is SQVTM and CDR2 is ANQGSEA. This CDR3 reads CSVGDGEPTQYF.

This chain connects TRBV5-6 to TRBJ2-7; TCRdb indicates TRBD1, and absent DNA this call remains unverified. This CDR3 is 16 amino acids long. Germline values: CDR1 SGHDT, CDR2 YYEEEE. The chain's CDR3 is CASSPGVQGTVDEQYF.

The rearrangement joins TRBV24-1 to TRBJ2-2; the D gene TCRdb calls, TRBD2, cannot be checked with no DNA. Per germline, CDR1 KGHDR and CDR2 SFDVKD. This CDR3 has 18 amino acids. The CDR3 is CATSDPRDSRAYTGELFF.

The rearrangement joins TRBV19 to TRBJ2-1; TCRdb calls TRBD2, which cannot be checked without DNA. This CDR3 comprises 16 residues. The V gene's germline CDR1 is LNHDA and CDR2 SQIVND (reference sequence). The chain's CDR3 is CASSVRGLAPYNEQFF.

The chain combines TRBV18 with TRBJ1-2. The CDR3 extends over 13 amino acids. The germline V gene encodes CDR1 KGHSH and CDR2 LQKENI. CDR3 sequence: CASSPLENYGYTF.

V usage is TRBV29-1 and J usage is TRBJ2-7. CDR3 length equals 12 residues. CDR1 is SQVTM, CDR2 ANQGSEA, per germline. Here the CDR3 reads CSGALSSYEQYF.

The V call is TRBV29-1, the J call TRBJ1-1; TCRdb names TRBD1, which stays unverified in the absence of DNA. This CDR3 has 14 amino acids. The V gene's germline CDR1 is SQVTM and CDR2 ANQGSEA. CDR3 residues: CSGLQGGVNTEAFF.

This rearrangement joins TRBV12-3 or TRBV12-4 to TRBJ2-3; TCRdb's D call of TRBD1 is untestable without DNA. The CDR3 loop spans 17 amino acids. The CDR3 is CASSFRRTGLYKDTQYF.

The J gene is TRBJ2-7, the V gene TRBV6-1. Germline lookup yields CDR1 MNHNS and CDR2 SASEGT. CDR3 length equals 13 residues. CDR3 protein: CASSQAEAYEQYF.

The V gene is TRBV29-1, the J gene TRBJ2-7; TCRdb designates TRBD2, a call that cannot be tested without DNA. CDR3 size: 13 residues. Germline V CDR1 and CDR2: SQVTM, ANQGSEA. CDR3: CSALRTSTYEQYF.

The chain recombines TRBV5-1 with TRBJ2-7; TCRdb's assignment of TRBD2 cannot be checked, as there is no DNA. Germline assignment: CDR1 SGHRS and CDR2 YFSETQ. The CDR3 length is 16 residues. CDR3 sequence reads: CASSLAGIAGVDEQYF.

The chain joins TRBV7-8 to TRBJ2-5; with no DNA, the TCRdb D assignment of TRBD2 cannot be verified. Germline CDR1 reads SGHVS; CDR2 reads FQNEAQ. The CDR3 has 16 residues. CDR3 in amino acids: CASSIRLAGLQETQYF. The variable domain in full, completed from reference TRBV7-8 and TRBJ2-5, reads GAGVSQSPRYKVAKRGQDVALRCDPISGHVSLFWYQQALGQGPEFLTYFQNEAQLDKSGLPSDRFFAERPEGSVSTLKIQRTQQEDSAVYLCASSIRLAGLQETQYFGPGTRLLVL.

The chain uses TRBV18 and TRBJ1-2; TCRdb proposes TRBD1, but this gene call is untestable without DNA. Germline V gene lookup returns CDR1 KGHSH and CDR2 LQKENI. This CDR3 spans 16 amino acids. CDR3 loop: CASSPEGQVFNYGYTF. Full variable domain (rest looked up from reference TRBV18 and TRBJ1-2): NAGVMQNPRHLVRRRGQEARLRCSPMKGHSHVYWYRQLPEEGLKFMVYLQKENIIDESGMPKERFSAEFPKEGPSILRIQQVVRGDSAAYFCASSPEGQVFNYGYTFGSGTRLTVV.

V gene TRBV5-1 combines with J gene TRBJ2-3; TCRdb calls TRBD2, which cannot be checked without DNA. The CDR3 extends over 17 amino acids. Germline V gives CDR1 SGHRS, CDR2 YFSETQ. Here the CDR3 reads CASSLGGLAGWSDTQYF.

The V gene is TRBV29-1, the J gene TRBJ1-2. This CDR3 contains 14 residues. The germline V gene has CDR1 SQVTM and CDR2 ANQGSEA. The CDR3 here is CSVLGSGTSPGYTF.

The V and J genes are TRBV12-3 or TRBV12-4 and TRBJ2-7. This CDR3 contains 11 residues. The CDR3 reads CASSPSGEQYF.

This rearrangement joins TRBV20-1 to TRBJ2-1; TCRdb proposes TRBD1, but this gene call is untestable without DNA. This CDR3 has 14 amino acids. Per germline, CDR1 DFQATT and CDR2 SNEGSKA (reference sequence). The CDR3 spells CSALRRTGENEQFF.

The chain couples TRBV5-1 to TRBJ2-2; checking the TCRdb D call of TRBD1 is not possible without DNA. Germline CDR1 is SGHRS and CDR2 is YFSETQ. The CDR3 contains 16 residues. The CDR3 sequence: CASSLEGYPGPGELFF.

The chain links TRBV25-1 to TRBJ1-1. The germline gives CDR1 MGHDK, CDR2 SYGVNS. The CDR3 has 11 residues. CDR3 in amino acids: CASISTGGAFF.

The chain links TRBV4-1 to TRBJ2-7; TCRdb's D gene call, TRBD2, goes unchecked for lack of DNA. The germline V gene encodes CDR1 MGHRA and CDR2 YSYEKL. CDR3 size: 14 residues. The CDR3 sequence is CASSQDITIGEQYF.

The chain links TRBV20-1 to TRBJ2-7; TCRdb gives TRBD2 as the D gene, but with no DNA this cannot be confirmed. In germline, CDR1 is DFQATT, CDR2 SNEGSKA (reference sequence). The length of the CDR3 is 14 residues. Here the CDR3 reads CSARLGGHSYEQYF.

The rearrangement uses TRBV10-3 and TRBJ2-1; TCRdb selects TRBD2, and the lack of DNA leaves this call unchecked. The length of the CDR3 is 12 residues. The germline V gene has CDR1 ENHRY and CDR2 SYGVKD. The CDR3 loop reads CAISGSGERQFF.